These 30 T cell receptor beta chains originate from one sample sequenced in a study of blood T cells in healthy people across ages (dated by TCRdb to 2013 to 2016). The library came from 5' RACE. Sequencing instrument: Illumina HiSeq 2500. The second PCR ran for roughly 7 to 11 cycles and used a J-beta primer mix along with a sample-barcoded 5' primer. TCRdb reprocessing: public reads trimmed at Q25 with fastp, clones called with MiXCR, in-frame beta chains kept. Under each unique CDR3 protein, matching rows form one entry showing the most common genes and DNA. The sample table contains 1.5 million to 2 million distinct CDR3 sequences; only one count was recorded for roughly 30% of them. The ten most abundant clones make up less than 9.5% of the sample. Sequencing used blood. The source is a woman aged 30 to 39 in good health.

This clonotype was seen a handful of times. The chain carries TRBV20-1 and TRBJ2-1; perhaps TRBD2 as D (6 bases). The CDR3 has 13 residues. The V gene's germline CDR1 is DFQATT and CDR2 SNEGSKA (reference sequence). V was shortened by 6 bases and J by 8 bases, with 17 bases between the two germline ends. As DNA, the CDR3 is TGCAGTGCACCAAGCCGGGGAGGCTATGAGCAGTTCTTC. It is translated as CSAPSRGGYEQFF.

Details on this clonotype: The junction shows a germline mismatch at one end, possibly a read error. The chain recombines TRBV12-5 with TRBJ2-3, with TRBD2 matching 8 bases. CDR1 is LGHNT, CDR2 FRNRAP, per germline. This CDR3 has 16 residues. This CDR3 is CASGLAAGAAADTQYF. CDR3 DNA sequence: TGTGCTAGTGGCTTGGCAGCGGGAGCTGCTGCAGATACGCAGTATTTT.

This rearrangement joins TRBV20-1 to TRBJ1-1, with 7 nucleotides matching TRBD1. Germline V gives CDR1 DFQATT, CDR2 SNEGSKA (reference sequence). The V and J ends lost 3 bases and 7 bases, in that order; junction bases with no gene match: 2. The CDR3 covers 11 residues. The CDR3 DNA is TGCAGTGCTAGGACAGGGCGTGAAGCTTTCTTT. Amino acids: CSARTGREAFF.

There are a few counts of this clonotype. This chain uses TRBV20-1 with TRBJ2-7, with a weak D call TRBD1 (6 bases). The CDR3 extends over 11 amino acids. Deletions cut 2 bases from V and 5 bases from J, with 7 bases between. Looked up from germline, CDR1 is DFQATT and CDR2 is SNEGSKA (reference sequence). This CDR3 reads CSARQGHEQYF. In DNA, the CDR3 is TGCAGTGCTAGACAGGGGCACGAGCAGTACTTC.

Remarks on this clonotype: With a much larger clone just one base away, this may be a read error. Given the absence of the conserved phenylalanine or tryptophan at the CDR3 end, a read error is likely. The V call is TRBV29-1, the J call TRBJ1-2, with D perhaps matching TRBD1 (6 bases). V gave up 6 bases and J gave up 7 bases, with 18 bases separating them. In germline, CDR1 is SQVTM, CDR2 ANQGSEA. This CDR3 contains 13 residues. CDR3: CSVSTGSRCGYTV. In DNA, the CDR3 is TGCAGCGTCAGTACAGGGTCTAGGTGTGGCTACACCGTC.

The CDR3 sequence: CSARDPNGGSTQYF. In DNA, the CDR3 is TGCAGTGCTAGAGATCCCAACGGGGGATCTACGCAGTATTTT. This rearrangement joins TRBV20-1 to TRBJ2-3, with D possibly matching TRBD2 (6 bases). Between the trimmed V and J ends, which lost 0 bases and 8 bases, there was a span of 15 bases. Germline CDR1 is DFQATT and CDR2 is SNEGSKA (reference sequence). This CDR3 spans 14 amino acids.

The chain recombines TRBV5-1 with TRBJ2-1, with 11 bases matching TRBD2. Germline V gene lookup returns CDR1 SGHRS and CDR2 YFSETQ. Trimming took 4 bases from V and 2 from J; bases not matched to a gene: 5. The CDR3 is 16 residues long. CDR3 sequence (DNA): TGCGCCAGCAGCGCACTAGCGGGGGCCACCTACAATGAGCAGTTCTTC. It is translated as CASSALAGATYNEQFF.

Many counts were recorded for this clonotype. The chain employs TRBV28 and TRBJ2-1, with D perhaps TRBD1 or TRBD2 (5 bases each). The germline V gene encodes CDR1 MDHEN and CDR2 SYDVKM. The CDR3 covers 14 residues. Trimming took 8 bases from V and 8 from J, leaving 19 bases between them. Written as DNA, the CDR3 is TGTGCCAGCCATGGGCCAGGGAGAGGCGATGAGCAGTTCTTC. It encodes CASHGPGRGDEQFF.

This clonotype was observed many times. This chain links TRBV2 with TRBJ2-7, with D uncertain. CDR3 length: 11 residues. The ends were cut back, 3 bases at V and 6 bases at J, with 6 bases in the middle. Germline CDR1 is SNHLY and CDR2 is FYNNEI. CDR3 loop: CASSEGIEQYF. As DNA, the CDR3 is TGTGCCAGCAGTGAGGGAATCGAGCAGTACTTC.

This clonotype was detected many times. This chain joins TRBV29-1 and TRBJ1-2; D is perhaps TRBD1 (5 bases). From germline, CDR1 is SQVTM and CDR2 ANQGSEA. Between the trimmed V and J ends, which lost 0 bases and 10 bases, there was a span of 18 bases. The CDR3 is 14 residues long. CDR3 DNA sequence: TGCAGCGTTGAAGATCAAGGGCCGAGACAGATCTACACCTTC. Translated, it gives CSVEDQGPRQIYTF.

As to this clonotype: A read error may produce the germline difference seen at one junction end. The chain combines TRBV11-2 with TRBJ2-1; a weak D match, TRBD1 (5 bases). The CDR3 runs to 12 residues. CDR1 is SGHAT and CDR2 is FQNNGV in the germline V gene. This CDR3 is CVSSRRQNEQFF. The DNA of the CDR3 is TGTGTCAGCAGCCGCAGACAGAATGAGCAGTTCTTC. The full variable domain, completed using reference TRBV11-2 and TRBJ2-1, is EAGVAQSPRYKIIEKRQSVAFWCNPISGHATLYWYQQILGQGPKLLIQFQNNGVVDDSQLPKDRFSAERLKGVDSTLKIQPAKLEDSAVYLCVSSRRQNEQFFGPGTRLTVL.

J is TRBJ2-7 and V is TRBV7-2; the D gene is possibly TRBD2 (5 bases). This CDR3 comprises 15 residues. Trimming removed 5 bases at V and 7 bases at J, with 21 bases between. Per germline, CDR1 SGHTA and CDR2 FQGNSA. For the CDR3, the DNA is TGTGCCAGCAGCCGTCGGGATTCTCCGTACAATGAGCAGTACTTC. This codes for CASSRRDSPYNEQYF.

The V and J genes are TRBV7-3 and TRBJ2-3; 8 bases align to TRBD1. Germline V lookup: CDR1 SGHTA, CDR2 FQGTGA. Trimming at V came to 4 bases and at J to 13 bases, leaving 10 bases not matched to a gene. CDR3 length equals 13 residues. The CDR3 DNA reads as TGTGCCAGCAGCTCCCGGGACAGGTTCGAGAAGTATTTT. Residues: CASSSRDRFEKYF.

This clonotype came up a few times. In DNA, the CDR3 is TGCGCCAGCAGCTCGTCTGGGGGGGGCGGGTACAATGAGCAGTTCTTC. This encodes CASSSSGGGGYNEQFF. This chain connects TRBV5-1 to TRBJ2-1; D is perhaps TRBD2 (7 bases). Looked up from germline, CDR1 is SGHRS and CDR2 is YFSETQ. Trimming pared 3 bases from V and 4 bases from J, leaving 17 bases between. The CDR3 contains 16 residues.

The V call is TRBV12-3 or TRBV12-4, the J call TRBJ2-5, with TRBD2 matching over 7 bases. The CDR3 is made up of 14 amino acids. Trimming removed 2 bases from V and 5 bases from J; junction bases left unmatched: 5. CDR3 sequence reads: CASSLPGGSETQYF. The CDR3 region has the DNA TGTGCCAGCAGTTTACCGGGGGGATCCGAGACCCAGTACTTC.

This chain uses TRBV29-1 with TRBJ2-2; 7 positions match TRBD2. CDR3 size: 12 residues. With 3 bases clipped from V and 7 bases from J, the junction kept 2 bases outside the gene matches. Germline-derived CDR1 and CDR2 are SQVTM and ANQGSEA. The CDR3 loop reads CSVDIAGGELFF. CDR3 coding DNA: TGCAGCGTTGATATAGCGGGCGGGGAGCTGTTTTTT.

CDR3 residues: CASSPAESNVLTF. CDR3 in DNA: TGTGCCAGTAGTCCGGCGGAATCCAACGTCCTGACTTTC. J is TRBJ2-6 and V is TRBV19; D unclear. V gave up 5 bases and J gave up 8 bases, with 10 bases separating them. The CDR3 sequence is 13 residues long. Germline values: CDR1 LNHDA, CDR2 SQIVND (reference sequence).

In its sample, this clonotype was seen once. This chain links TRBV6-5 with TRBJ2-7, with 7 bases identical to TRBD1. The CDR3 runs 13 residues. J gave up 5 bases and V 5 bases, and 6 bases lay outside the gene matches. Germline CDR1 is MNHEY and CDR2 is SVGAGI. CDR3 sequence (DNA): TGTGCCAGCAGTGACGCCGGGACAGACGAGCAGTACTTC. Residues: CASSDAGTDEQYF.

This clonotype was found many times. This chain uses TRBV6-4 with TRBJ2-1; TRBD1 might be the D (6 bases). Trimming took off 8 bases at V and 5 bases at J, with 19 bases between the two ends. This CDR3 has 15 residues. Germline assignment: CDR1 MRHNA and CDR2 SNTAGT. CDR3 in amino acids: CASAREGGENNEQFF. The CDR3 DNA is TGTGCCAGCGCAAGGGAAGGGGGAGAGAACAATGAGCAGTTCTTC.

This clonotype appeared a few times. The chain employs TRBV2 and TRBJ2-7; a possible D gene is TRBD1 (6 bases). Germline CDR1 SNHLY, CDR2 FYNNEI. Trimming shortened V by 6 bases and J by 5 bases, and 11 bases separated the two germline ends. There are 12 residues in the CDR3. The CDR3 DNA sequence: TGTGCCAGCAGGGGACAATCGGACGAGCAGTACTTC. This sequence encodes CASRGQSDEQYF.

The chain links TRBV20-1 to TRBJ2-1; TRBD1 agrees at 9 bases. The V gene end was trimmed by 1 base and the J gene end by 7 bases; junction bases not matched to a gene: 11. The CDR3 is 16 amino acids. Germline V gene lookup returns CDR1 DFQATT and CDR2 SNEGSKA (reference sequence). This CDR3 is CSARGFLGQGSNEQFF. In DNA, the CDR3 is TGCAGTGCTAGAGGATTTTTGGGACAGGGATCGAATGAGCAGTTCTTC.

This clonotype was observed a handful of times. The chain couples TRBV6-2 or TRBV6-3 to TRBJ2-7; D unresolved. From germline, CDR1 is MNHEY and CDR2 SVGEGT. The CDR3 runs to 13 residues. V lost 6 bases and J lost 4, with 13 bases in between. CDR3 protein: CASRYDTVYEQYF. The CDR3 DNA follows: TGTGCCAGCAGATACGACACGGTGTACGAGCAGTACTTC.

This clonotype was seen only a few times. The chain combines TRBV6-5 with TRBJ1-6; D remains unclear. Looked up from germline, CDR1 is MNHEY and CDR2 is SVGAGI. The CDR3 extends over 16 amino acids. V gave up 0 bases and J gave up 9 bases, with 15 bases separating them. The CDR3 region is CASSYSIYGKSSPLHF. The CDR3 coding sequence is TGTGCCAGCAGTTACTCGATCTACGGGAAAAGTTCACCCCTCCACTTT.

The rearrangement joins TRBV3-1 to TRBJ2-1, with a possible D match to TRBD1 (6 bases). V dropped 3 bases and J dropped 14 bases, with 14 bases sitting between them. This CDR3 has 12 amino acids. Looked up from germline, CDR1 is LGHDT and CDR2 is YNNKEL (reference sequence). CDR3 sequence reads: CASSQGAGMEFF. DNA of the CDR3: TGTGCCAGCAGCCAGGGGGCAGGTATGGAGTTCTTC.

This clonotype is a singleton in its sample. The chain has TRBV6-1 and TRBJ1-2; no clear D gene. Germline CDR1 and CDR2: MNHNS and SASEGT. Trimming left V 2 bases short and J 3 bases short, with 16 bases between. The CDR3 spans 16 residues. The CDR3 sequence: CASSEFMGSADYGYTF. The DNA of the CDR3 is TGTGCCAGCAGTGAATTTATGGGGAGCGCCGACTATGGCTACACCTTC.

With respect to this clonotype: A much larger clone differs by one base, so this may be a read error. V usage is TRBV29-1 and J usage is TRBJ2-3; weak D call: TRBD1 (6 bases). CDR3 length equals 14 residues. Per the germline V gene, CDR1 is SQVTM and CDR2 is ANQGSEA. This CDR3 is CSVAKGVWTDMQYF. CDR3 DNA sequence: TGCAGCGTTGCGAAGGGTGTTTGGACAGATATGCAGTATTTT.

This clonotype was counted ten times or more. The chain has TRBV29-1 and TRBJ2-3, with TRBD1 as a possible D gene (6 bases). Between the trimmed V and J ends, which lost 3 bases and 6 bases, there was a span of 19 bases. In germline, CDR1 is SQVTM, CDR2 ANQGSEA. This CDR3 is built from 15 residues. CDR3 DNA: TGCAGCGTTGACCGAAAAGAGTGGGGGCGGGATACGCAGTATTTT. As protein: CSVDRKEWGRDTQYF.

This clonotype has just a few counts. This chain uses TRBV29-1 with TRBJ1-1; D is uncertain. With 3 bases removed from V and 6 bases from J, the gap between germline ends came to 17 bases. Germline loops: CDR1 SQVTM, CDR2 ANQGSEA. CDR3 size: 14 residues. The CDR3 reads CSVDLRRAVAEAFF. The DNA of the CDR3 is TGCAGCGTTGACCTCCGGCGGGCGGTTGCTGAAGCTTTCTTT.

This clonotype was counted many times. V gene TRBV6-5 combines with J gene TRBJ2-7, with D perhaps TRBD1 (6 bases). This CDR3 region has 14 residues. V was shortened by 5 bases and J by 6 bases, with 17 bases between the two germline ends. Per the germline V gene, CDR1 is MNHEY and CDR2 is SVGAGI. CDR3 loop: CASSPHTWTAEQYF. DNA of the CDR3: TGTGCCAGCAGTCCTCATACTTGGACAGCCGAGCAGTACTTC.

Details on this clonotype: A much larger clone lies a single base off, so this may be a read error. The J gene is TRBJ2-7, the V gene TRBV7-9; TRBD2 might be the D (6 bases). The germline gives CDR1 SEHNR, CDR2 FQNEAQ (reference sequence). CDR3 length: 17 residues. Trimming took 0 bases from V and 9 from J, leaving 24 bases between them. Here the CDR3 reads CASSLAVAARSYNVQYF. The CDR3 DNA reads as TGTGCCAGCAGCTTAGCGGTAGCGGCCCGCTCCTACAATGTGCAGTACTTC.